The TCR beta chain described here comes from a study of shared clonotypes between healthy human individuals. As for the study in general: Sampling drew on donors who were two women and a few men aged 18 to 49. Plates per donor: three CD4 naive, three CD4 memory, two CD8 naive, one CD8 memory.

About this clone itself: As yet, its antigen is unknown. This same CDR3 is encoded by further DNA sequences in the sample.

It was at deep level that the assay was run. Only in-frame clones appear in the TCRdb table, and some are missing; sequencing was by immunoSEQ multiplex PCR. Of millions of clones in the sample, 85% to 95% are singletons; the top ten hold roughly 0.13%. The germline V gene has CDR1 KGHSH and CDR2 LQKENI. This CDR3 has 13 amino acids. Trimming removed 2 bases from V and 5 bases from J, with 9 bases in between. Study-wide points: Depth was large, yet rarefaction showed that sorted-subset sequencing was incomplete.

This TCR derives from a man aged 18 to 29 in good health. Sequencing input: naive CD4+ T cells sorted from blood. Noted subset: CD45RA+ positively selected. The genes are TRBV18 and TRBJ1-2; D gene unclear. The CDR3 loop reads CASSPERSYGYTF. CDR3 DNA sequence: TGTGCCAGCTCACCAGAAAGAAGTTATGGCTACACCTTC. The whole variable domain, remainder taken from reference TRBV18 and TRBJ1-2, is NAGVMQNPRHLVRRRGQEARLRCSPMKGHSHVYWYRQLPEEGLKFMVYLQKENIIDESGMPKERFSAEFPKEGPSILRIQQVVRGDSAAYFCASSPERSYGYTFGSGTRLTVV.